The clone carrying this T cell receptor (beta chain) was picked up a small number of times. CDR3 length: 15 residues. CDR1 MDHEN and CDR2 SYDVKM come from the germline V gene. The V and J ends lost 3 bases and 10 bases respectively, with 16 bases between them. Stated time point: patch test 1, 2 weeks after DPC sensitization. Indicated treatment: therapeutic diphenylcyclopropenone sensitization with weekly scalp DPC. From the RACE reads, TCRdb called clonotypes with MiXCR, one entry per CDR3 protein. In the table there are roughly 180,000 distinct CDR3 sequences, roughly 14% of which are singletons. The sample comes from a study of human T cells and chemical hapten exposure.

The sequence derives from a woman in her 30s with alopecia areata. Some clones in this sample may be carry-over from other donors' samples. The chain recombines TRBV28 with TRBJ1-6; possible D gene TRBD1, 5 bases. This specimen was whole blood, taken in connection with sensitization to the hapten diphenylcyclopropenone (DPC). The CDR3 reads CASSFPGQGRSPLHF. CDR3 bases: TGTGCCAGCAGTTTCCCAGGGCAGGGACGATCACCCCTCCACTTT.